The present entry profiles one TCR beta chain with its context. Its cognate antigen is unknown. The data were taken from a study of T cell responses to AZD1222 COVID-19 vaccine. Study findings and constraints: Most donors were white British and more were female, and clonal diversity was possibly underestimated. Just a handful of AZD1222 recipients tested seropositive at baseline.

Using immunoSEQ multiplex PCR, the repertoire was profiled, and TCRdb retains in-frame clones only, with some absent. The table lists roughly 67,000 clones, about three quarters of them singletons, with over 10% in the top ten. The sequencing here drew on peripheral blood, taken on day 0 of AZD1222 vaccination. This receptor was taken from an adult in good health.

CDR3 DNA sequence: TGTGCCAGTACTGGCGTGGGTAATTCACCCCTCCACTTT. Protein sequence: CASTGVGNSPLHF. The rearrangement uses TRBV19 and TRBJ1-6; the D is unclear. V lost 7 bases and J 6 bases, leaving 10 bases between the germline ends. Germline assignment: CDR1 LNHDA and CDR2 SQIVND (reference sequence). The CDR3 length is 13 residues.